The 32 T cell receptor beta chains below come from one sample, sequenced in a study of tumor and adjacent non-tumor tissue in lung cancer. A modified ARM-PCR protocol with three rounds of nested PCR amplified TCRbeta. From the multiplex PCR reads, TCRdb called clonotypes with MiXCR, one entry per CDR3 protein. The sample holds 78,000 or so distinct CDR3 sequences, roughly 80% seen once. The template was RNA from unsorted bulk tissue. The sequenced sample consisted of lung tumor tissue. The receptors come from a woman aged 45-65 years with non-small cell lung cancer.

About this clonotype itself: The junction shows a germline mismatch at one end, possibly a read error. The rearrangement joins TRBV6-6 to TRBJ2-3, with a weak D call TRBD2 (5 bases). CDR3 length equals 17 residues. Germline V gives CDR1 MNHNY, CDR2 SVGAGI (reference sequence). The CDR3, as DNA: TGTGGCAGCAGTACACCCGGACTTCTAGAAATTCCAGATACACAGTATTTC. Translated, it gives CGSSTPGLLEIPDTQYF.

This clonotype has ten or more counts. The V and J genes are TRBV28 and TRBJ1-1, with D perhaps matching TRBD1 (6 bases). CDR1 is MDHEN, CDR2 SYDVKM, per germline. Between the trimmed V and J ends, which lost 5 bases and 3 bases, there was a span of 10 bases. The CDR3 is 13 amino acids. DNA for the CDR3: TGTGCCAGCAGTAGGGGGATAGACACTGAAGCTTTCTTT. Residues: CASSRGIDTEAFF. The full variable domain, its missing parts supplied by reference TRBV28 and TRBJ1-1, is DVKVTQSSRYLVKRTGEKVFLECVQDMDHENMFWYRQDPGLGLRLIYFSYDVKMKEKGDIPEGYSVSREKKERFSLILESASTNQTSMYLCASSRGIDTEAFFGQGTRLTVV.

Details on this clonotype: Germline and junction disagree at one end, which may indicate a read error. The V and J genes are TRBV6-1 and TRBJ1-3; the match to TRBD1 covers 7 bases. Germline V gene data show CDR1 as MNHNS and CDR2 as SASEGT. There are 15 residues in the CDR3. CDR3 amino acids: CSSSVGQNSGYTIYF. The CDR3, as DNA: TGTTCCAGCAGTGTGGGACAGAACTCTGGATACACCATATATTTT.

Concerning this clonotype: An end of the junction differs from the germline gene, which may be a read error. J is TRBJ2-5 and V is TRBV5-6; D could derive from TRBD1 or TRBD2 (5 bases each). The CDR3 length is 14 residues. Germline V lookup: CDR1 SGHDT, CDR2 YYEEEE. The CDR3 nucleotides are TGTGCCCGCAGCTTGGTTCAGGGTGGGGAGACCCAATACTTC. Translating gives CARSLVQGGETQYF. The variable domain in full, with the rest retrieved from reference TRBV5-6 and TRBJ2-5, is DAGVTQSPTHLIKTRGQQVTLRCSPKSGHDTVSWYQQALGQGPQFIFQYYEEEERQRGNFPDRFSGHQFPNYSSELNVNALLLGDSALYLCARSLVQGGETQYFGPGTRLLVL.

The rearrangement uses TRBV10-3 and TRBJ2-3; D not resolved. V was trimmed by 5 bases and J by 4 bases, leaving 13 bases between them. The length of the CDR3 is 14 residues. Germline V CDR1 and CDR2: ENHRY, SYGVKD. The CDR3 DNA is TGTGCCATCAGTATTAGAGGCACCGCAGATACGCAGTATTTT. This encodes CAISIRGTADTQYF.

A remark on this clonotype: A junction boundary mismatches the germline segment, possibly from a read error. V and J are TRBV29-1 and TRBJ1-2; D is unresolved. This CDR3 is 11 amino acids long. CDR1 and CDR2 from the germline V gene are SQVTM and ANQGSEA. The CDR3 sequence is CSVEGNYGYIF. Here the CDR3 DNA reads TGCAGCGTTGAAGGGAACTATGGTTACATCTTC. The whole variable domain, remainder taken from reference TRBV29-1 and TRBJ1-2, is SAVISQKPSRDICQRGTSLTIQCQVDSQVTMMFWYRQQPGQSLTLIATANQGSEATYESGFVIDKFPISRPNLTFSTLTVSNMSPEDSSIYLCSVEGNYGYIFGSGTRLTVV.

This clonotype was seen more than once but under ten times. The junction departs from the called germline gene at one end, perhaps through a read error. The chain is built from TRBV20-1 and TRBJ2-7; TRBD2 agrees at 8 bases. Germline-derived CDR1 and CDR2 are DFQATT and SNEGSKA (reference sequence). CDR3 length equals 14 residues. This CDR3 is CSADPTGTRREQYF. Here the CDR3 DNA reads TGCAGTGCAGACCCAACCGGGACTAGGCGCGAGCAATACTTC.

Details on this clonotype: The junction and the germline gene differ at one end; a read error may be behind it. V usage is TRBV24-1 and J usage is TRBJ2-2; D is perhaps TRBD1 or TRBD2 (6 bases each). This CDR3 has 12 residues. The germline CDR1 and CDR2 sequences are KGHDR and SFDVKD. The CDR3, as DNA: TGTGCCACCAAGGGGGGTATCGGGGAGCTGTTCTTT. This translates into CATKGGIGELFF.

Turning to this clonotype: Lacking the conserved final phenylalanine or tryptophan, this CDR3 likely reflects a read error. The chain is built from TRBV11-2 and TRBJ2-1, with TRBD1 as a possible D gene (6 bases). CDR3 length: 13 amino acids. V lost 10 bases and J lost 6, with 16 bases in between. Germline V gene data show CDR1 as SGHAT and CDR2 as FQNNGV. The chain's CDR3 is CANTLGQTNEQFY. CDR3 sequence (DNA): TGTGCCAACACCTTGGGACAAACCAATGAGCAGTTCTAC.

Concerning this clonotype: A much larger clone differs by one base, so this may be a read error. This chain connects TRBV5-1 to TRBJ1-6; D uncertain. Germline V gene sequence: CDR1 SGHRS, CDR2 YFSETQ. There are 14 residues in the CDR3. Trimming shortened V by 5 bases and J by 8 bases, and 14 bases separated the two germline ends. The CDR3 is CASRRSRDDSPLHF. CDR3 in DNA: TGCGCCAGCAGACGTTCCCGGGATGATTCACCCCTCCACTTT.

As regards this clonotype: Here the CDR3 omits its conserved ending phenylalanine or tryptophan, so a read error is the likely source. The chain uses TRBV5-6 and TRBJ2-7; 10 bases map to TRBD2. Losses at the gene ends were 1 base for V and 8 bases for J; bases not matched to a gene: 6. Germline V gene lookup returns CDR1 SGHDT and CDR2 YYEEEE. This CDR3 spans 14 amino acids. The CDR3 spells CASSLSGTSVKQYI. The DNA for the CDR3 is TGTGCCAGCAGCTTGAGTGGGACTAGCGTCAAGCAGTACATC.

In its sample, this clonotype was seen once. One junction end does not reproduce the germline sequence, and a read error may be involved. V usage is TRBV5-4 and J usage is TRBJ2-1; 13 nucleotides line up with TRBD2. Germline values: CDR1 SGHNT, CDR2 YYREEE (reference sequence). The CDR3 extends over 21 amino acids. The CDR3, as DNA: TGTGCCAACAGCAACCACGACAGGGGAGGAGGACTAGCGGGAGATTACAATGAGCACTTCTTC. It specifies CANSNHDRGGGLAGDYNEHFF.

In its sample, this clonotype was seen once. This sequence joins TRBV6-1 and TRBJ2-1; TRBD2 aligns across 9 bases. The CDR3 has 14 amino acids. Germline-derived CDR1 and CDR2 are MNHNS and SASEGT. V lost 10 bases and J lost 7; bases outside the gene matches: 11. For the CDR3, the DNA is TGTGCCACGGTGGCTAGCGGGACTCTTAATGAGCAGTTCTTC. Translating gives CATVASGTLNEQFF.

As concerns this clonotype: Its ends do not fully match the called genes, so a read error is possible. The V call is TRBV4-3, the J call TRBJ1-1; maybe TRBD1 (6 bases). This CDR3 is 14 amino acids long. Germline V gives CDR1 LGHNA, CDR2 YSLEER. The CDR3 sequence: CASSQKQGWTEAFF. The CDR3 DNA follows: TGTGCCAGCAGCCAAAAACAGGGTTGGACTGAAGCTTTCTTT.

Comment on this clonotype: This CDR3 fails to terminate in the conserved phenylalanine or tryptophan, so it likely reflects a read error. The chain joins TRBV11-2 to TRBJ2-2, with TRBD2 matching 12 bases. The germline V gene has CDR1 SGHAT and CDR2 FQNNGV. There are 16 residues in the CDR3. This chain's CDR3 is CASSSSGRAHTGELFI. CDR3 bases: TGCGCCAGCAGCTCTAGCGGGAGGGCCCACACCGGGGAGCTGTTTATT.

A word on this clonotype: A junction boundary mismatches the germline segment, possibly from a read error. This rearrangement joins TRBV6-6 to TRBJ2-7, with D possibly TRBD2 on 5 matching bases. The CDR3 has 15 residues. In germline, CDR1 is MNHNY, CDR2 SVGAGI (reference sequence). The CDR3 is CASTYSRSGTYEQYF. The DNA for the CDR3 is TGTGCCAGCACTTACTCGAGGAGCGGAACCTACGAGCAGTACTTC.

The chain joins TRBV4-1 to TRBJ2-5; D is unresolved. The germline V gene has CDR1 MGHRA and CDR2 YSYEKL. The CDR3 contains 13 residues. With 4 bases removed from V and 3 bases from J, the gap between germline ends came to 9 bases. The CDR3 DNA reads TGCGCCAGCAGCCGAGGTTGGGAAGAGACCCAGTACTTC. Its translation: CASSRGWEETQYF.

A word on this clonotype: Relative to the germline gene, one junction end is altered; a read error may explain this. The CDR3, as DNA: TGCAGTGTTAGAGGGATAAGACAGGGGGCCGCGGGGGAGCTGTTTTTT. This encodes CSVRGIRQGAAGELFF. This chain links TRBV20-1 with TRBJ2-2; the match to TRBD1 covers 10 bases. The CDR3 sequence is 16 residues long. Germline V gene data show CDR1 as DFQATT and CDR2 as SNEGSKA (reference sequence).

A note on this clonotype: At one end the junction does not follow the germline gene, possibly because of a read error. The chain is built from TRBV6-1 and TRBJ2-5, with a possible D match to TRBD1 (6 bases). CDR1 is MNHNS, CDR2 SASEGT, per germline. The CDR3 extends over 14 amino acids. The DNA of the CDR3 is TGTGCCATCAGTGAAGGGCCAGGGGATGGGGCCCAGTACTTC. It encodes CAISEGPGDGAQYF.

With respect to this clonotype: An end of the junction does not agree with germline; a read error may underlie this. The chain employs TRBV6-5 and TRBJ2-2; D assignment may be TRBD1 or TRBD2 (5 bases each). The CDR3 covers 16 residues. The germline V gene encodes CDR1 MNHEY and CDR2 SVGAGI. CDR3 sequence: CASSPNQGANTGELFF. The CDR3 DNA follows: TGTGCCAGCAGCCCCAACCAAGGGGCGAACACCGGGGAGCTATTTTTT.

This clonotype has only one observation. At one end the junction does not follow the germline gene, possibly because of a read error. The rearrangement uses TRBV6-1 and TRBJ1-5; D remains ambiguous. The germline gives CDR1 MNHNS, CDR2 SASEGT. The CDR3 consists of 15 residues. In DNA form, the CDR3 reads TGTGACAGCAGTGGTACCTCATCGAGCAATCAGCCCCAGCATTTT. Translation gives CDSSGTSSSNQPQHF.

On this clonotype itself: The germline gene is not matched at one end of the junction; a read error may be the cause. This chain joins TRBV6-5 and TRBJ2-7; 7 nucleotides agree with TRBD2. The CDR3 covers 16 residues. Per the germline V gene, CDR1 is MNHEY and CDR2 is SVGAGI. The CDR3 nucleotides read TGTGCCAGCAGCTTAGGACTGTCCTACTGGGACTACGAACAGTACTTC. Translating gives CASSLGLSYWDYEQYF.

With regard to this clonotype: The CDR3 carries no conserved terminal phenylalanine or tryptophan, so it likely arises from a read error. The limits of the CDR3 on the DNA are not certain, so only TCRdb's listed CDR3 is given. This chain uses TRBV11-3 with TRBJ2-5; the D call of TRBD1 is as the table states it, not checked on the DNA. The CDR3 region is 14 residues in length, termini included. CDR1 is SGHNT and CDR2 is YENEEA in the germline V gene. This chain's CDR3 is CASSRGRSQETKYS.

This clonotype has more than one count but fewer than ten. The chain uses TRBV5-1 and TRBJ2-7, with 11 bases matching TRBD2. This CDR3 contains 15 residues. After removal of 7 bases from V and 3 bases from J, the junction contained 9 bases not matched to a gene. Germline V gene data show CDR1 as SGHRS and CDR2 as YFSETQ. CDR3 amino acids: CASCLETSGSYEQYF. The CDR3 region has the DNA TGCGCCAGCTGTTTGGAAACTAGCGGGAGCTACGAGCAGTACTTC.

On this clonotype itself: The conserved final phenylalanine or tryptophan is absent from the CDR3, which likely points to a read error. This chain uses TRBV11-2 with TRBJ2-3; weak D call: TRBD1 (5 bases). With the DNA end fitting TRBJ1-5 better, the J assignment may be wrong. CDR1 and CDR2 (germline): SGHAT, FQNNGV. The CDR3 covers 18 residues. CDR3 residues: CASSFVAMTWWGSDTQHI. CDR3 nucleotide sequence: TGTGCCAGCAGCTTCGTCGCCATGACCTGGTGGGGCTCAGATACGCAGCATATT.

The rearrangement uses TRBV28 and TRBJ2-5; maybe TRBD1 (5 bases). Germline CDR1 MDHEN, CDR2 SYDVKM. V lost 6 bases, J lost 5 bases, and 13 bases lay in between. The CDR3 runs 13 residues. CDR3 nucleotides: TGTGCCAGCAGATCCTTGGACAAGGAGACCCAGTACTTC. As protein: CASRSLDKETQYF.

CDR3 nucleotide sequence: TGCAGTGCCAGTCGAGTGAGTTATAATAAGCAGTTCTTC. Its protein product is CSASRVSYNKQFF. V usage is TRBV20-1 and J usage is TRBJ2-1; D unclear. The CDR3 has 13 amino acids. Germline V gene sequence: CDR1 DFQATT, CDR2 SNEGSKA (reference sequence). Trimming cost V 6 bases and J 11 bases, with 20 bases left between them.

Note on this clonotype: A clone one base away is much larger, so this may be a read error. This chain uses TRBV5-1 with TRBJ1-1, with 9 nucleotides matching TRBD1. Trimming at V came to 1 base and at J to 5 bases, leaving 6 bases not matched to a gene. CDR1 and CDR2 from the germline V gene are SGHRS and YFSETQ. This CDR3 has 15 residues. The CDR3 DNA follows: TGCGCCAGCAGCTTGTGGGACAGGGAGGTAACTGAAGCTTTCTTT. Protein sequence: CASSLWDREVTEAFF. The whole variable domain, filled in from reference TRBV5-1 and TRBJ1-1, reads KAGVTQTPRYLIKTRGQQVTLSCSPISGHRSVSWYQQTPGQGLQFLFEYFSETQRNKGNFPGRFSGRQFSNSRSEMNVSTLELGDSALYLCASSLWDREVTEAFFGQGTRLTVV.

As to this clonotype: One end of the junction varies from germline; a read error may be responsible. This sequence joins TRBV29-1 and TRBJ1-5; D is perhaps TRBD1 (5 bases). The CDR3 runs 13 residues. From germline, CDR1 is SQVTM and CDR2 ANQGSEA. The DNA for the CDR3 is TGCAGTGTTGTACCAGGGCTCCATCAGCCCCAGCATTTC. Translating gives CSVVPGLHQPQHF.

For this clonotype: Germline is not matched at one junction end, which may reflect a read error. J is TRBJ2-1 and V is TRBV5-4; D is undetermined. The CDR3 consists of 18 residues. Looked up from germline, CDR1 is SGHNT and CDR2 is YYREEE (reference sequence). The CDR3 region has the DNA TGTGCCAGCAGCTTGGGGGCTCTGGTCCGTAGGGCGTTGGATGAGCAGTTTTTC. It specifies CASSLGALVRRALDEQFF.

In regard to this clonotype: The germline gene is not matched at one end of the junction; a read error may be the cause. This chain joins TRBV12-3 or TRBV12-4 and TRBJ2-5; 11 positions match TRBD2. There are 14 residues in the CDR3. This chain's CDR3 is CASSRLAGSETHYF. CDR3 DNA sequence: TGTGCCAGCAGCCGACTAGCGGGATCTGAGACCCATTATTTC.

This clonotype was detected once. One end of the junction does not line up with germline, which may come from a read error. The J gene is TRBJ1-3, the V gene TRBV12-3 or TRBV12-4; D is uncertain. The length of the CDR3 is 14 residues. The CDR3 here is CASPSGNSGNTIYF. The DNA for the CDR3 is TGTGCCAGCCCCTCGGGCAACTCTGGAAACACAATATATTTT.